Below, one T cell receptor beta chain is given with its context. This clonotype was counted at least ten times. Its binding antigen is unknown. No per-base quality is available; no much larger clone lies one base away. The sample originates from a study of molecular identifiers for immune sequencing clone quantification (dated by TCRdb to between 2018 and 2020). Some background on the complete study: For a replicate experiment, RNA from approximately 20,000 or 100,000 naive CD8 T cells was divided into five aliquots, of which four were sequenced. CD8 T cells were used in a methods study to benchmark molecular-identifier clustering-based TCR repertoire sequencing (MIDCIRS) and TCR RNA copy counting.

At the junction V is shortened by 4 bases and J by 2 bases, with 14 bases in between. For CDR1 and CDR2, the germline V gene (reference sequence) lists SSHAT and FNYEAQ. Taken from cysteine to phenylalanine, the CDR3 has 15 residues. Just CDR3 DNA is preserved here, 45 bases in frame from base 1. Library preparation used PCR. Reads for this sample came from a NextSeq 500. Bulk TCR libraries were made following a previously described method, with the TCR primers given in Table S5. Total RNA was purified with the Qiagen AllPrep DNA/RNA kit. Before analysis, reads from multiple sequencing runs of the same library were pooled. As for the authors' bioinformatics: Reads were retained only if an exact TCR constant sequence was present, and the retained reads were trimmed to 150 nt and grouped according to their 12-nt molecular barcodes. Within each barcode group, reads were sub-clustered at a 15% Levenshtein threshold, and quality-weighted consensus sequences were built per RNA molecule. Non-functional sequences were removed, as were lower-count sequences one edit away from another. Barcode sub-clusters with fewer than 20% of the maximum read count were removed, based on fitting two negative binomial distributions. In-frame beta chains were kept once TCRdb had trimmed the public reads at Q25 with fastp and called clones with MiXCR. Each record represents a unique CDR3 protein, reported with the most common genes and DNA among its rows. The V and J calls follow TCRdb's processing rather than the paper's. Within this sample are approximately 630,000 distinct CDR3 sequences, with 25% of them counted one time only. The ten largest make up 0.6% to 0.9% of the sample.

Beyond this particular receptor, the publication reports: Without barcode sub-clustering, chimeric consensus sequences inflated TCR diversity; chimeras reached as high as 47%. Clones above 20 RNA copies held over 97% of molecules in CMV-specific effector cells but under 1% in naive cells. Spiked-in Jurkat TCR RNA equal to a single cell's worth was reported to be detectable even within 1,200,000 naive CD8 T cells. The naive libraries included spiked-in Jurkat TCR RNA (around 10 copies' worth), and this RNA is not part of the donor repertoire. Modeling indicated about 3 TCR RNA copies recovered per cell, compared with 9 to 10 by digital PCR, which implies a capture efficiency of around 30%. Highly expanded clone sizes could be underestimated because identical TCR molecules may share a barcode.

Libraries of naive CD8 T cells were generated from roughly 18,000 to 920,000 sorted cells, with 10%, 30% or 50% of the purified RNA used. Naive CD8 T cells were FACS-sorted as CD8+CD4-CCR7+CD45RA+ on a BD FACSAria II into RLT Plus buffer. Around 10 TCR copies' worth of Jurkat RNA were spiked into about 20,000-1,100,000 naive CD8 T cell samples to test detection sensitivity. CD8 T cells were enriched using RosetteSep CD8+ T Cell Enrichment Cocktail and Ficoll-Paque, and the enriched cells then underwent ACK red cell lysis. The receptor chain draws on TRBV7-7 and TRBJ2-5; the D gene could be either TRBD1 or TRBD2, each agreeing at 6 bases. Source material: naive CD8+ T cells from blood, with Jurkat cell RNA spiked in. The cell subset or site label on this specimen signifies: FACS-sorted CD8+CD4-CCR7+CD45RA+ naive T cells. The clonotype originates from a human donor in good health. Some libraries in this study had Jurkat cell RNA spiked in. The CDR3 region reads CASSSGAGWQETQYF. The DNA reads TGTGCCAGCAGCTCGGGGGCAGGGTGGCAAGAGACCCAGTACTTC.